This TCR beta chain was sequenced in a study of CD8+ T cells in alopecia areata. Study-level findings and limits: Sharing of TCRs across patients appeared less clear than in mice, possibly for HLA-related reasons. Clonality was higher in lesional than normal scalp, especially in alopecia totalis/universalis. Scalp repertoires also include resident alphabeta T cells from normal skin.

V dropped 4 bases and J dropped 0 bases, with 7 bases sitting between them. This CDR3 comprises 14 residues. Germline loops: CDR1 SEHNR, CDR2 FQNEAQ (reference sequence). Sequencing used cDNA as its template, made by extracting RNA and reverse transcribing it. TCRdb's table, derived via immunoSEQ multiplex PCR, lists solely in-frame clones and lacks some. This sample carries approximately 99,000 clones, under 60% of them seen once, and the ten largest clones take roughly 25%. In regard to this clone: The antigen remains undetermined.

As part of sample collection, lesional scalp punch biopsies and peripheral blood were taken from alopecia areata patients. The rearrangement links TRBV7-9 to TRBJ2-4; D is undetermined. The sequence came from a human donor with alopecia areata. The sample was NKG2D-low CD8+ T cells sorted from blood. The CDR3 DNA sequence: TGTGCCAGCAGCTCGGAAGAAGCCAAAAACATTCAGTACTTC. This sequence encodes CASSSEEAKNIQYF.